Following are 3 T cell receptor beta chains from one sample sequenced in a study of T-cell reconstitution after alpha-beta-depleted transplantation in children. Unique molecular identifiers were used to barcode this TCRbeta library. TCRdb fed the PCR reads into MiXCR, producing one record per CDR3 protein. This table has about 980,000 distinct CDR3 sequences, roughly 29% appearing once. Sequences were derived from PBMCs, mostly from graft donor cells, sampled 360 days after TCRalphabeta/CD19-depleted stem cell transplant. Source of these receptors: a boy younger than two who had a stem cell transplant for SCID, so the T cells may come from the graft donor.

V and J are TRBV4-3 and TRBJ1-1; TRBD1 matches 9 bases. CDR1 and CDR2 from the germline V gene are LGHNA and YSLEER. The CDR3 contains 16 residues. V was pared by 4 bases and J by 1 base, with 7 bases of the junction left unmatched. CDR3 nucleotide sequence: TGCGCCAGCAGCCCCGGACAGGGGAGGGGGAACACTGAAGCTTTCTTT. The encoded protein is CASSPGQGRGNTEAFF.

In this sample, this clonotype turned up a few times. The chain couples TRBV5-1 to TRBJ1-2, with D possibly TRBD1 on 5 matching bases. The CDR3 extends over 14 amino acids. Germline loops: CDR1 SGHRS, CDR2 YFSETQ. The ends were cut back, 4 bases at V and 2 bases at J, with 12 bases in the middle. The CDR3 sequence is CASSVDIRNYGYTF. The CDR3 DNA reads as TGCGCCAGCAGCGTGGACATAAGAAACTATGGCTACACCTTC.

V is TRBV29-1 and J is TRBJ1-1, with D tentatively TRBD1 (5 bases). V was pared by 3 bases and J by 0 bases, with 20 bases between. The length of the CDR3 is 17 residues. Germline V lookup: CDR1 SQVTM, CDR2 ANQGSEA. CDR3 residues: CSVDFLPVARVNTEAFF. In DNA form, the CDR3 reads TGCAGCGTTGATTTCCTCCCCGTCGCCAGGGTGAACACTGAAGCTTTCTTT. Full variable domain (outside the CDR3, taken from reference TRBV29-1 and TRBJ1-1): SAVISQKPSRDICQRGTSLTIQCQVDSQVTMMFWYRQQPGQSLTLIATANQGSEATYESGFVIDKFPISRPNLTFSTLTVSNMSPEDSSIYLCSVDFLPVARVNTEAFFGQGTRLTVV.